The 3 T cell receptor beta chains in this list originate from one sample, sequenced in a study of cytomegalovirus exposure and HLA in healthy donors. PCR primers comprised 60 Vbeta and 13 Jbeta primers. Libraries were prepared by immunoSEQ multiplex PCR; TCRdb keeps only in-frame clonotypes and omits some of them. The repertoire table contains about 140,000 clones. Specimen: PBMCs. The origin of the receptors is a male donor in good health and CMV-seronegative.

V gene TRBV13 combines with J gene TRBJ2-7, with 11 bases lining up with TRBD2. The V segment lost 5 bases and the J segment 4 bases; nucleotides outside the gene matches: 16. CDR3 size: 18 residues. Germline CDR1 is PRHDT and CDR2 is FYEKMQ (reference sequence). The chain's CDR3 is CASSLNPPVAGGWYEQYF. Written as DNA, the CDR3 is TGTGCCAGCAGCCTAAACCCTCCCGTAGCGGGGGGGTGGTACGAGCAGTACTTC.

The chain employs TRBV19 and TRBJ2-7; 10 bases match TRBD2. With 1 base clipped from V and 5 bases from J, the junction kept 8 bases outside the gene matches. In germline, CDR1 is LNHDA, CDR2 SQIVND (reference sequence). The CDR3 loop spans 16 amino acids. In DNA form, the CDR3 reads TGTGCCAGTAGTATAGGCTCCGGGACTAGCGCTGACGAGCAGTACTTC. It yields the protein CASSIGSGTSADEQYF.

The chain uses TRBV11-3 and TRBJ2-5, with D possibly TRBD1 on 5 matching bases. V was trimmed by 3 bases and J by 7 bases, leaving 12 bases between them. CDR3 length: 13 amino acids. Germline V CDR1 and CDR2: SGHNT, YENEEA. CDR3 region: CASSLGPQLTQYF. Here the CDR3 DNA reads TGTGCCAGCAGCTTGGGGCCGCAGCTGACCCAGTACTTC.